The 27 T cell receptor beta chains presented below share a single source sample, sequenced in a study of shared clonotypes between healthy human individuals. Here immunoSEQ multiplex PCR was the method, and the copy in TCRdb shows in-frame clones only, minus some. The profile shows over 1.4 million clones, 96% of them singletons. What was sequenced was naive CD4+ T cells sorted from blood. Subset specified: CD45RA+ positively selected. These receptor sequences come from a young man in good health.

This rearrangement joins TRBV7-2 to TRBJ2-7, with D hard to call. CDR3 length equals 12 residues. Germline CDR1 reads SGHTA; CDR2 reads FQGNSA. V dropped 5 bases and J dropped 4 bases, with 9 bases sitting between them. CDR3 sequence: CASSATEYEQYF. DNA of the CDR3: TGTGCCAGCAGCGCCACCGAATACGAGCAGTACTTC. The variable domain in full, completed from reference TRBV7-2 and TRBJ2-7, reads GAGVSQSPSNKVTEKGKDVELRCDPISGHTALYWYRQSLGQGLEFLIYFQGNSAPDKSGLPSDRFSAERTGGSVSTLTIQRTQQEDSAVYLCASSATEYEQYFGPGTRLTVT.

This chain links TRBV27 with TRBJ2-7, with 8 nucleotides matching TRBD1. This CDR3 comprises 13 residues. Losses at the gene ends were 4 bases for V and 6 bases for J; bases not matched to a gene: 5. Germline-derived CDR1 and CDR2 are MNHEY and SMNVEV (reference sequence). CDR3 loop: CASSSDRAGEQYF. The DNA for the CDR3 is TGTGCCAGCAGTTCGGACAGGGCGGGCGAGCAGTACTTC.

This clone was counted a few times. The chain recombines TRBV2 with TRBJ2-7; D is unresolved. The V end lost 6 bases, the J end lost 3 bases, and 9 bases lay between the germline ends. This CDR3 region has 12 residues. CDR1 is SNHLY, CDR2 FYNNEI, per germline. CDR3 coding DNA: TGTGCCAGCAGCGCGTTTGGCTACGAGCAGTACTTC. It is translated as CASSAFGYEQYF. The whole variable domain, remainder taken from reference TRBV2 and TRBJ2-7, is EPEVTQTPSHQVTQMGQEVILRCVPISNHLYFYWYRQILGQKVEFLVSFYNNEISEKSEIFDDQFSVERPDGSNFTLKIRSTKLEDSAMYFCASSAFGYEQYFGPGTRLTVT.

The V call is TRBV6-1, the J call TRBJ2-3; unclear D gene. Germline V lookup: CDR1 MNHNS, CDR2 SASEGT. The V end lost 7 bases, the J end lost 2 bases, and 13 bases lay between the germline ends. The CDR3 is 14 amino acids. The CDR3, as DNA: TGTGCCAGCACCAGGAGAGTCCTCACAGATACGCAGTATTTT. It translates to CASTRRVLTDTQYF.

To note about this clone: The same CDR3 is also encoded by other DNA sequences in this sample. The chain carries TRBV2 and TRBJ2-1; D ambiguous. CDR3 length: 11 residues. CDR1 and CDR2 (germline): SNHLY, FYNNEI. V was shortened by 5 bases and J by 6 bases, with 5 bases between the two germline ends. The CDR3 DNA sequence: TGTGCCAGCAGTAGGGCCAATGAGCAGTTCTTC. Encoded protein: CASSRANEQFF.

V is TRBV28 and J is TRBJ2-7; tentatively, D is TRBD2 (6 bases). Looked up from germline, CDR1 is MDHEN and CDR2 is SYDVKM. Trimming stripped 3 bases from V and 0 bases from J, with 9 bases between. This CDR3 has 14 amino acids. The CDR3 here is CASSLEGPSYEQYF. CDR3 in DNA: TGTGCCAGCAGTTTGGAGGGCCCCTCCTACGAGCAGTACTTC.

The CDR3 protein is CASSKGLAGGDNEQFF. CDR3 bases: TGTGCCAGCAGTAAGGGACTAGCGGGAGGAGATAATGAGCAGTTCTTC. The J gene is TRBJ2-1, the V gene TRBV6-6; 15 positions match TRBD2. This CDR3 is 16 amino acids long. J gave up 7 bases and V 5 bases, and 6 bases lay outside the gene matches. Per germline, CDR1 MNHNY and CDR2 SVGAGI (reference sequence).

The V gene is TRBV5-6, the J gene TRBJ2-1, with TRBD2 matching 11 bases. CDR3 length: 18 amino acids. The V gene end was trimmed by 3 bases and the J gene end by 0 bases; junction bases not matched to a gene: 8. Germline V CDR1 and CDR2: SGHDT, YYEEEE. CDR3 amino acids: CASSWALAGGASYNEQFF. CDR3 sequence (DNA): TGTGCCAGCAGCTGGGCGCTAGCGGGAGGAGCCTCCTACAATGAGCAGTTCTTC.

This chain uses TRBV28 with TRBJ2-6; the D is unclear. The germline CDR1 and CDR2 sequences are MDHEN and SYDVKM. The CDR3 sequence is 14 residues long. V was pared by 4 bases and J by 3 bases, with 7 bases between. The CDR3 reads CASSSFFGANVLTF. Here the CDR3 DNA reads TGTGCCAGCAGTTCTTTTTTTGGGGCCAACGTCCTGACTTTC.

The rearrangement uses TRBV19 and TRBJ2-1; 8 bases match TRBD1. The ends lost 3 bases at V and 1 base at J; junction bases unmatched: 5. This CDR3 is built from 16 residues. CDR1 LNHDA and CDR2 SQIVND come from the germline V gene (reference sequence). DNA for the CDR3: TGTGCCAGTAGTATGGCCCAGGGGGCTTCCTACAATGAGCAGTTCTTC. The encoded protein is CASSMAQGASYNEQFF.

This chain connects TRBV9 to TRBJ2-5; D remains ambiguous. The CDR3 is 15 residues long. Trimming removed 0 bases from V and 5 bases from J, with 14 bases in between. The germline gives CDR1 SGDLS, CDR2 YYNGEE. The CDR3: CASSVAASARETQYF. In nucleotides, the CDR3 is TGTGCCAGCAGCGTAGCAGCTTCCGCCAGGGAGACCCAGTACTTC.

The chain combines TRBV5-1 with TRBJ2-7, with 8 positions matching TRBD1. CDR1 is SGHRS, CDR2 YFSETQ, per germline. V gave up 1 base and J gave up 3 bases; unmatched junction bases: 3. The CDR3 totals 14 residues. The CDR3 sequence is CASSLRDRIYEQYF. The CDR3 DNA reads TGCGCCAGCAGCTTGCGGGACAGGATCTACGAGCAGTACTTC.

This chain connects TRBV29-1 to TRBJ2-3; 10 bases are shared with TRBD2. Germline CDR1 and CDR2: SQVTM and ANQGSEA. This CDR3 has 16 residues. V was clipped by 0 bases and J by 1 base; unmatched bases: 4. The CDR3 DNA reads TGCAGCGTTGAAGATGGAGGGACTAGCGGCACAGATACGCAGTATTTT. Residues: CSVEDGGTSGTDTQYF.

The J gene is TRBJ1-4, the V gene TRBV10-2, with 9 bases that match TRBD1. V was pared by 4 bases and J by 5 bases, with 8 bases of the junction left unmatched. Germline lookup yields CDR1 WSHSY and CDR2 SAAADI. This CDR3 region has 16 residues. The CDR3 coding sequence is TGCGCCAGCAGTGCGGGGACAGGGAACGTCAATGAAAAACTGTTTTTT. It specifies CASSAGTGNVNEKLFF.

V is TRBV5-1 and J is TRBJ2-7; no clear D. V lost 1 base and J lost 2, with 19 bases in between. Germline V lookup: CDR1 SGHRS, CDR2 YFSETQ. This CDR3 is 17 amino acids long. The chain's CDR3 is CASSLWVGTDTAYEQYF. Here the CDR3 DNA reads TGCGCCAGCAGCTTGTGGGTGGGCACAGACACCGCCTACGAGCAGTACTTC.

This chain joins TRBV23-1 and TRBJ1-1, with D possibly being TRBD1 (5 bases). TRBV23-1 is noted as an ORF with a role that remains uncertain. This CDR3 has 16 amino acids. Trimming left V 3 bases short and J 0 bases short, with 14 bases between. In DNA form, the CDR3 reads TGCGCCAGCAGTCATTGCTTGGGGCAGGTGAACACTGAAGCTTTCTTT. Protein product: CASSHCLGQVNTEAFF.

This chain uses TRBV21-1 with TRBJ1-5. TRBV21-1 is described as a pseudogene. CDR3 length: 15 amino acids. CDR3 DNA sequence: TGTGCCAGCAGCAAAGGCGAACGTAGCAATCAGCCCCAGCATTTT. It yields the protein CASSKGERSNQPQHF.

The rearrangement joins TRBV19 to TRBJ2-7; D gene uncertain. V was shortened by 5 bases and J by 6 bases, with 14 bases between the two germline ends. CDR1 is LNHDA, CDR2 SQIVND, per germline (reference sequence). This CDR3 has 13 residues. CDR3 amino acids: CASSLLGWSEQYF. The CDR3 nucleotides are TGTGCCAGTAGTCTTCTGGGCTGGAGCGAGCAGTACTTC.

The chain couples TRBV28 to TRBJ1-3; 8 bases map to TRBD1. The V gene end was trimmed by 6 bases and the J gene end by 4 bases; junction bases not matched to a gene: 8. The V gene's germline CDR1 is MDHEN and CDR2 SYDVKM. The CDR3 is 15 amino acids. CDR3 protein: CASRQGARDGNTIYF. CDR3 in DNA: TGTGCCAGCAGGCAGGGGGCGCGTGACGGAAACACCATATATTTT.

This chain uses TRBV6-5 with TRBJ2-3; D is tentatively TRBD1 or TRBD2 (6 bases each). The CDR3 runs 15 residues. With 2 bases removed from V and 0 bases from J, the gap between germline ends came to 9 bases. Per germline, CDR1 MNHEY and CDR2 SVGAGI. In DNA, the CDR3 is TGTGCCAGCAGTTACGGAGGGGGTAGCACAGATACGCAGTATTTT. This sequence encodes CASSYGGGSTDTQYF.

The DNA of the CDR3 is TGTGCCAGCTCACCAGGAAGCGGGCGCGGGGGAGAGACCCAGTACTTC. Amino acids: CASSPGSGRGGETQYF. The chain carries TRBV18 and TRBJ2-5; 7 bases fit TRBD2. Germline-derived CDR1 and CDR2 are KGHSH and LQKENI. The CDR3 has 16 residues. V shed 2 bases, J shed 4 bases, and the junction held 10 bases outside the gene matches.

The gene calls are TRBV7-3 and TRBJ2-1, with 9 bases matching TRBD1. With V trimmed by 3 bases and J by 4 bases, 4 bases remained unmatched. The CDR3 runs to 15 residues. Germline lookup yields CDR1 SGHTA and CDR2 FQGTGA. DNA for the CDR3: TGTGCCAGCAGCTTTGCCGGGACAGGGTACAATGAGCAGTTCTTC. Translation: CASSFAGTGYNEQFF.

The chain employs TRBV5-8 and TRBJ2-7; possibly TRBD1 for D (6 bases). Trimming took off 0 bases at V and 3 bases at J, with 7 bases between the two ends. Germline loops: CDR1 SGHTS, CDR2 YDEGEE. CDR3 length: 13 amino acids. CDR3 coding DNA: TGTGCCAGCAGCTTGGGGACAGTCTACGAGCAGTACTTC. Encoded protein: CASSLGTVYEQYF. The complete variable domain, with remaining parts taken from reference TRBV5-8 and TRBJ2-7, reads EAGVTQSPTHLIKTRGQQATLRCSPISGHTSVYWYQQALGLGLQFLLWYDEGEERNRGNFPPRFSGRQFPNYSSELNVNALELEDSALYLCASSLGTVYEQYFGPGTRLTVT.

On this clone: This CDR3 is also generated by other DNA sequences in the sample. This chain's CDR3 is CASSLELAYNEQFF. Here the CDR3 DNA reads TGTGCCAGCAGCTTAGAGCTAGCGTACAATGAGCAGTTCTTC. The chain has TRBV7-2 and TRBJ2-1, with a tentative D call TRBD2 (6 bases). V shed 1 base and J shed 4 bases, with 8 bases lying between them. The CDR3 is made up of 14 amino acids. The germline V gene has CDR1 SGHTA and CDR2 FQGNSA.

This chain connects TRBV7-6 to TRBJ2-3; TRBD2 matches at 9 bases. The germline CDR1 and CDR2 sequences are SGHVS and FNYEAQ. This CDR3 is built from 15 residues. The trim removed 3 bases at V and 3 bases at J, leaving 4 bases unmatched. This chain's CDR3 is CASSFSLAGTDTQYF. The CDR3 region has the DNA TGTGCCAGCAGCTTTAGCCTAGCGGGAACAGATACGCAGTATTTT.

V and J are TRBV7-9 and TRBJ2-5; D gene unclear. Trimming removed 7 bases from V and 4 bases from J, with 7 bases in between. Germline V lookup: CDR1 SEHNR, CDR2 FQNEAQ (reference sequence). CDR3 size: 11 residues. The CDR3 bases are TGTGCCAGCACACGGATAGAGACCCAGTACTTC. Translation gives CASTRIETQYF.

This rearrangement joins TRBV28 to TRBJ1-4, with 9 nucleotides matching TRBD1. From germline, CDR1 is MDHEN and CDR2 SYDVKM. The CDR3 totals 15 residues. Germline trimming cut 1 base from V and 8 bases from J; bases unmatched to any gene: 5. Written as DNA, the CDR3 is TGTGCCAGCAGTTTATCGGGACAGGGAGACGAAAAACTGTTTTTT. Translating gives CASSLSGQGDEKLFF.